The clone carrying this TCR beta chain was counted at least ten times. With V trimmed by 3 bases and J by 1 base, 5 bases remained unmatched. The germline CDR1 and CDR2 sequences are MNHNS and SASEGT. This CDR3 is 15 amino acids long. This entry is derived from a study of patients with pleural tuberculosis. TCRdb processed the reads anew with MiXCR; each CDR3 protein has one entry. Of around 49,000 distinct CDR3 sequences detected, approximately 7.9% appear once; the ten largest clones hold roughly 17%. The TCR was taken from a human donor with pleural tuberculosis. The chain is built from TRBV6-1 and TRBJ2-5; 7 bases are a match to TRBD1. The CDR3 bases are TGTGCCAGCAGTGAGGTCGGACAGGCCCAAGAGACCCAGTACTTC. Translation: CASSEVGQAQETQYF.